Presented here are 5 T cell receptor beta chains from one specimen sequenced in a study of blood T cells in healthy people across ages. A second PCR of 7 to 11 cycles used a sample-barcoded 5' primer and a J-beta primer mix. TCRdb reprocessed the 5' RACE reads with MiXCR, giving one entry per CDR3 protein. Among some 1.4 million distinct CDR3 sequences listed, 42% were seen once. The sample consisted of blood. The origin of the receptors is a woman under 30 in good health.

This clonotype showed up just a few times. V and J are TRBV29-1 and TRBJ1-1; unclear D gene. Germline CDR1 is SQVTM and CDR2 is ANQGSEA. V lost 4 bases and J 4 bases, leaving 13 bases between the germline ends. This CDR3 contains 13 residues. This CDR3 is CSVAGVLGTEAFF. The CDR3 nucleotides read TGCAGCGTTGCCGGGGTATTGGGCACTGAAGCTTTCTTT.

This clonotype has more than one count but fewer than ten. This chain connects TRBV27 to TRBJ2-5; 7 bases agree with TRBD2. The DNA end lines up better with TRBJ2-7; the J call may be wrong. The CDR3 is 12 amino acids. Germline CDR1 is MNHEY and CDR2 is SMNVEV (reference sequence). Here the CDR3 DNA reads TGTGCCAGCCGGGACTATATCCACGAGCAGTACTTC. Translation: CASRDYIHEQYF.

This clonotype was observed a few times. The chain has TRBV4-2 and TRBJ2-7; 7 bases match TRBD1. This CDR3 has 16 amino acids. The V gene end was trimmed by 0 bases and the J gene end by 2 bases; junction bases not matched to a gene: 7. CDR1 is LGHNA and CDR2 is YNFKEQ in the germline V gene. DNA of the CDR3: TGTGCCAGCAGCCAAGATCGGCAGGGGGTAACCTACGAGCAGTACTTC. Amino acid sequence: CASSQDRQGVTYEQYF.

This sequence joins TRBV11-2 and TRBJ2-1; D might be TRBD1 or TRBD2, each matching 5 bases. The germline gives CDR1 SGHAT, CDR2 FQNNGV. The length of the CDR3 is 16 residues. The ends were cut back, 5 bases at V and 2 bases at J, with 16 bases in the middle. The CDR3 sequence is CASSGMGLAPYNEQFF. DNA of the CDR3: TGTGCCAGCAGCGGAATGGGGCTAGCACCCTACAATGAGCAGTTCTTC. Together with reference TRBV11-2 and TRBJ2-1, the CDR3 gives the full variable domain: EAGVAQSPRYKIIEKRQSVAFWCNPISGHATLYWYQQILGQGPKLLIQFQNNGVVDDSQLPKDRFSAERLKGVDSTLKIQPAKLEDSAVYLCASSGMGLAPYNEQFFGPGTRLTVL.

This clonotype came up a few times. The chain is built from TRBV5-1 and TRBJ2-3; 8 positions match TRBD2. J lost 1 base, V lost 4 bases, and 8 bases had no gene match. The CDR3 totals 16 residues. Per the germline V gene, CDR1 is SGHRS and CDR2 is YFSETQ. CDR3 amino acids: CASSPRTSSGTDTQYF. The CDR3 nucleotides are TGCGCCAGCAGCCCCCGGACTAGCAGCGGCACAGATACGCAGTATTTT.